This TCR beta chain is from a study of kidney transplant recipient with SARS-CoV-2 infection. TCRdb recomputed calls from the reads with MiXCR, one row per CDR3 protein. The sample carries under 300,000 distinct CDR3 sequences, roughly 26% recorded once. The sample holds many counts of this clonotype. Specimen: a blood sample, collected at baseline and between days 110 and 120 from a kidney transplant recipient. The receptor was isolated from a young adult male patient who had COVID-19 and was a kidney transplant recipient. Part of the T cell pool may stem from the graft donor.

As DNA, the CDR3 is TGTGCCAGTAACCCCCAGCGGGGGCCCCAGCATTTT. It specifies CASNPQRGPQHF. The V call is TRBV19, the J call TRBJ1-5; D is uncertain. Germline-derived CDR1 and CDR2 are LNHDA and SQIVND (reference sequence). V lost 7 bases, J lost 9 bases, and 13 bases lay in between. The CDR3 covers 12 residues.